What follows are 29 T cell receptor beta chains derived from one specimen sequenced in a study of blood T cells in healthy people across ages. A sample-barcoded 5' primer and a J-beta primer mix were used in a second PCR of roughly 7 to 11 cycles. One entry per CDR3 protein results from TCRdb running MiXCR on the 5' RACE reads. The sample has about 630,000 distinct CDR3 sequences, more than 20% seen once; the top ten hold under 4%. The material sequenced was blood. All receptors derive from a man aged 65-85 years in good health.

This clonotype was picked up a small number of times. J is TRBJ2-7 and V is TRBV21-1; TRBD2 is taken as the D call from the table, unchecked against the DNA. TRBV21-1 is labeled a pseudogene. The CDR3 is made up of 17 amino acids. The CDR3 DNA reads TGTGCCAGCAGCAAATGGGGGACTAGCGGGAGCAGGTACGAGCAGTACTTC. It translates to CASSKWGTSGSRYEQYF.

The rearrangement joins TRBV12-3 or TRBV12-4 to TRBJ1-5; no reliable D call. CDR3 length equals 13 residues. Trimming cost V 1 base and J 3 bases, with 4 bases left between them. Here the CDR3 DNA reads TGTGCCAGCAGTTTAGAATTCAATCAGCCCCAGCATTTT. Amino acid sequence: CASSLEFNQPQHF.

The sample holds a few counts of this clonotype. The V and J genes are TRBV20-1 and TRBJ2-3, with TRBD2 as a possible D gene (6 bases). Trimming took 7 bases from V and 2 from J, leaving 13 bases between them. Germline CDR1 DFQATT, CDR2 SNEGSKA (reference sequence). The CDR3 covers 13 residues. This chain's CDR3 is CSGSGRFTDTQYF. The CDR3 coding sequence is TGCAGTGGTAGCGGTCGGTTCACAGATACGCAGTATTTT.

The chain has TRBV2 and TRBJ2-7, with TRBD1 matching 8 bases. Unmatched junction bases numbered 9, after V lost 4 bases and J lost 1 base. The CDR3 extends over 16 amino acids. Germline V gene data show CDR1 as SNHLY and CDR2 as FYNNEI. CDR3 region: CASSGGDRRFSYEQYF. CDR3 DNA sequence: TGTGCCAGCAGTGGGGGGGACAGGCGATTTTCCTACGAGCAGTACTTC.

A few counts support this clonotype. The genes are TRBV5-5 and TRBJ1-4, with TRBD1 matching 9 bases. CDR1 is SGHKS and CDR2 is YYEKEE in the germline V gene (reference sequence). The CDR3 sequence is 14 residues long. Trimming cost V 3 bases and J 7 bases; bases outside gene matches: 4. CDR3 sequence: CASSSQGAAEKLFF. The CDR3 region has the DNA TGTGCCAGCAGCTCACAGGGGGCGGCTGAAAAACTGTTTTTT. Full variable domain (rest looked up from reference TRBV5-5 and TRBJ1-4): DAGVTQSPTHLIKTRGQQVTLRCSPISGHKSVSWYQQVLGQGPQFIFQYYEKEERGRGNFPDRFSARQFPNYSSELNVNALLLGDSALYLCASSSQGAAEKLFFGSGTQLSVL.

The gene calls are TRBV28 and TRBJ1-6; unclear D gene. The V end lost 8 bases, the J end lost 7 bases, and 9 bases lay between the germline ends. The CDR3 covers 12 residues. The germline gives CDR1 MDHEN, CDR2 SYDVKM. CDR3 amino acids: CASLEANSPLHF. The DNA of the CDR3 is TGTGCCAGCCTCGAAGCGAATTCACCCCTCCACTTT.

This clonotype was observed a handful of times. CDR3 DNA sequence: TGTGCCAGCAGCCAAAGACAGGGGACAATCCCCGAGCAGTACTTC. Protein sequence: CASSQRQGTIPEQYF. The chain couples TRBV11-2 to TRBJ2-7, with 8 bases matching TRBD1. CDR1 and CDR2 from the germline V gene are SGHAT and FQNNGV. The CDR3 runs to 15 residues. V was pared by 5 bases and J by 6 bases, with 12 bases of the junction left unmatched.

The V call is TRBV7-6, the J call TRBJ1-2; 7 nucleotides agree with TRBD1. Losses at the gene ends were 5 bases for V and 3 bases for J; bases not matched to a gene: 6. The CDR3 has 14 amino acids. CDR1 and CDR2 (germline): SGHVS, FNYEAQ. The CDR3 protein is CASSGTGADYGYTF. CDR3 coding DNA: TGTGCCAGCAGCGGAACAGGGGCGGACTATGGCTACACCTTC.

The chain carries TRBV12-3 or TRBV12-4 and TRBJ1-5, with D perhaps TRBD1 (5 bases). The length of the CDR3 is 14 residues. The V gene lost 4 bases and the J gene lost 4 bases, with 11 bases spanning the gap. The CDR3 is CASSWGGENQPQHF. The CDR3 DNA is TGTGCCAGCAGTTGGGGGGGAGAAAATCAGCCCCAGCATTTT.

This chain joins TRBV25-1 and TRBJ2-2; 7 bases align to TRBD1. The V gene end was trimmed by 7 bases and the J gene end by 6 bases; junction bases not matched to a gene: 2. The germline gives CDR1 MGHDK, CDR2 SYGVNS. The CDR3 length is 12 residues. CDR3 in DNA: TGTGCCAGCAAGGGGGCAGCCGGGGAGCTGTTTTTT. Translated, it gives CASKGAAGELFF.

There are a few counts of this clonotype. V gene TRBV29-1 combines with J gene TRBJ2-3; D unclear. V was pared by 3 bases and J by 6 bases, with 10 bases between. CDR1 and CDR2 (germline): SQVTM, ANQGSEA. The CDR3 has 12 residues. The DNA of the CDR3 is TGCAGCGTTGAGGGCAAGACTGATACGCAGTATTTT. Its translation is CSVEGKTDTQYF.

V gene TRBV12-3 or TRBV12-4 combines with J gene TRBJ2-5; 8 nucleotides agree with TRBD1. V shed 4 bases, J shed 4 bases, and the junction held 5 bases outside the gene matches. The CDR3 loop spans 14 amino acids. The CDR3 region has the DNA TGTGCCAGCAGTTCATGGACAGGGAGAGAGACCCAGTACTTC. This codes for CASSSWTGRETQYF.

This clonotype was seen more than once but under ten times. The chain is built from TRBV24-1 and TRBJ2-1; D gene ambiguous. The end of the DNA aligns better with TRBJ2-5, so the J call may be wrong. The CDR3 consists of 14 residues. CDR1 KGHDR and CDR2 SFDVKD come from the germline V gene. The CDR3 bases are TGTGCCACCAGTGGCCCACGGCCACAAGAGACCCAGTACTTC. Residues: CATSGPRPQETQYF.

This clonotype was counted only a few times. This chain links TRBV6-1 with TRBJ2-5, with 12 bases identical to TRBD2. The CDR3 is 16 residues long. CDR1 is MNHNS, CDR2 SASEGT, per germline. Trimming removed 9 bases from V and 1 base from J; junction bases left unmatched: 9. CDR3 DNA sequence: TGTGCCAGTCGTGGACTAGCGGGATCCTCCCAAGAGACCCAGTACTTC. Its translation is CASRGLAGSSQETQYF.

The sample holds a few counts of this clonotype. CDR3 protein: CGSRLAGDTQYF. CDR3 sequence (DNA): TGCGGGAGCCGGCTAGCGGGAGATACGCAGTATTTT. V is TRBV29-1 and J is TRBJ2-3, with 8 bases matching TRBD2. CDR3 size: 12 residues. CDR1 and CDR2 from the germline V gene are SQVTM and ANQGSEA.

The chain links TRBV7-2 to TRBJ2-5; 9 bases are a match to TRBD2. This CDR3 comprises 15 residues. Trimming took 5 bases from V and 3 from J; bases not matched to a gene: 7. Germline CDR1 reads SGHTA; CDR2 reads FQGNSA. The CDR3 DNA reads TGTGCCAGCAGCCCACGGACTAGCGTAAAAGAGACCCAGTACTTC. Translated: CASSPRTSVKETQYF.

This chain links TRBV2 with TRBJ2-3, with TRBD2 matching 9 bases. V was clipped by 8 bases and J by 4 bases; unmatched bases: 7. The CDR3 sequence is 14 residues long. Germline V lookup: CDR1 SNHLY, CDR2 FYNNEI. CDR3 loop: CASLAGEGPDTQYF. The DNA for the CDR3 is TGTGCCAGCTTAGCGGGAGAAGGGCCAGATACGCAGTATTTT.

In its sample, this clonotype was seen once. The chain recombines TRBV7-3 with TRBJ2-5, with D maybe TRBD1 (6 bases). The DNA end is a closer match to TRBJ2-7, so the J assignment may be wrong. Germline V gives CDR1 SGHTA, CDR2 FQGTGA. The CDR3 loop spans 16 amino acids. The CDR3 nucleotides are TGTGCCAGCAGCCCCATCAACAGGGCAACTGGGAACGAGCAGTACTTC. This encodes CASSPINRATGNEQYF.

Only a few counts were recorded for this clonotype. CDR3 nucleotide sequence: TGTGCCAGCAGTTTAAACAGGGAGAGCTGTGGCTACACCTTC. This sequence encodes CASSLNRESCGYTF. The gene calls are TRBV28 and TRBJ1-2; D possibly corresponds to TRBD1 (6 bases). Trimming took off 2 bases at V and 7 bases at J, with 14 bases between the two ends. CDR3 length equals 14 residues. Germline V gene data show CDR1 as MDHEN and CDR2 as SYDVKM.

This clonotype was seen only a few times. The chain joins TRBV5-1 to TRBJ2-6, with no clear D. This CDR3 is built from 16 residues. The germline gives CDR1 SGHRS, CDR2 YFSETQ. The V gene lost 2 bases and the J gene lost 1 base, with 10 bases spanning the gap. The CDR3 sequence is CASSFSGMSGANVLTF. DNA for the CDR3: TGCGCCAGCAGCTTTTCCGGAATGTCTGGGGCCAACGTCCTGACTTTC. Variable domain in full (rest from reference TRBV5-1 and TRBJ2-6): KAGVTQTPRYLIKTRGQQVTLSCSPISGHRSVSWYQQTPGQGLQFLFEYFSETQRNKGNFPGRFSGRQFSNSRSEMNVSTLELGDSALYLCASSFSGMSGANVLTFGAGSRLTVL.

This clonotype was observed a handful of times. The V gene is TRBV20-1, the J gene TRBJ2-1, with 9 positions matching TRBD1. The CDR3 extends over 15 amino acids. The germline CDR1 and CDR2 sequences are DFQATT and SNEGSKA (reference sequence). Trimming took 6 bases from V and 4 from J; bases not matched to a gene: 10. This CDR3 reads CSANTGGLGYNEQFF. The CDR3 DNA reads as TGCAGTGCAAACACAGGGGGCTTAGGTTACAATGAGCAGTTCTTC.

The V gene is TRBV6-4, the J gene TRBJ2-1; 9 positions match TRBD2. The V gene end was trimmed by 4 bases and the J gene end by 2 bases; junction bases not matched to a gene: 6. The V gene's germline CDR1 is MRHNA and CDR2 SNTAGT. This CDR3 comprises 16 residues. CDR3 protein: CASSGVAGVPYNEQFF. The CDR3 nucleotides read TGTGCCAGCAGTGGTGTAGCGGGAGTACCCTACAATGAGCAGTTCTTC.

The chain is built from TRBV10-3 and TRBJ2-2; the match to TRBD1 covers 7 bases. In germline, CDR1 is ENHRY, CDR2 SYGVKD. CDR3 length equals 12 residues. V lost 10 bases and J lost 6; bases outside the gene matches: 5. The CDR3 sequence: CANLGTAGELFF. The CDR3 nucleotides are TGTGCCAATCTTGGGACAGCCGGGGAGCTGTTTTTT.

This clonotype was recorded at least ten times. The rearrangement uses TRBV3-1 and TRBJ2-5; the match to TRBD2 covers 7 bases. There are 14 residues in the CDR3. The germline V gene encodes CDR1 LGHDT and CDR2 YNNKEL (reference sequence). V dropped 1 base and J dropped 1; count of bases not matched to a gene: 0. CDR3 coding DNA: TGTGCCAGCAGCCAAGGGACTAGCCAAGAGACCCAGTACTTC. Its translation: CASSQGTSQETQYF.

The table lists this clonotype with many counts. V gene TRBV28 combines with J gene TRBJ2-7, with 12 positions matching TRBD2. Germline loops: CDR1 MDHEN, CDR2 SYDVKM. The J segment lost 4 bases and the V segment lost 9 bases, leaving 10 bases of the junction unmatched. The CDR3 is made up of 15 amino acids. For the CDR3, the DNA is TGTGCCAGTACAACCGGGACTAGCGGGTCTTACGAGCAGTACTTC. As protein: CASTTGTSGSYEQYF.

The chain has TRBV7-2 and TRBJ2-7; 8 bases map to TRBD2. Germline lookup yields CDR1 SGHTA and CDR2 FQGNSA. V shed 0 bases and J 2 bases; nucleotides not matched to a gene: 9. The CDR3 is made up of 17 amino acids. CDR3 coding DNA: TGTGCCAGCAGCTTAGCGGCTAGCGGGCTGGGGACCTACGAGCAGTACTTC. It yields the protein CASSLAASGLGTYEQYF. Using reference TRBV7-2 and TRBJ2-7 for the parts outside the CDR3, the full variable domain is GAGVSQSPSNKVTEKGKDVELRCDPISGHTALYWYRQSLGQGLEFLIYFQGNSAPDKSGLPSDRFSAERTGGSVSTLTIQRTQQEDSAVYLCASSLAASGLGTYEQYFGPGTRLTVT.

This chain links TRBV5-1 with TRBJ1-3; D is perhaps TRBD1 (5 bases). V shed 0 bases and J shed 0 bases, with 10 bases lying between them. CDR1 SGHRS and CDR2 YFSETQ come from the germline V gene. This CDR3 is built from 16 residues. CDR3 residues: CASSLGGEPSGNTIYF. The DNA for the CDR3 is TGCGCCAGCAGCTTGGGAGGGGAGCCCTCTGGAAACACCATATATTTT. The full variable domain, in which reference TRBV5-1 and TRBJ1-3 provide the parts outside the CDR3, is KAGVTQTPRYLIKTRGQQVTLSCSPISGHRSVSWYQQTPGQGLQFLFEYFSETQRNKGNFPGRFSGRQFSNSRSEMNVSTLELGDSALYLCASSLGGEPSGNTIYFGEGSWLTVV.

The chain has TRBV13 and TRBJ2-1, with D perhaps TRBD1 (5 bases). CDR3 length equals 21 residues. Germline assignment: CDR1 PRHDT and CDR2 FYEKMQ (reference sequence). Trimming took 7 bases from V and 2 from J, leaving 33 bases between them. CDR3 DNA sequence: TGTGCCAGCACTTTTAAGGTTGGGGCCTGGGCGCAGCCCTTGCCCTACAATGAGCAGTTCTTC. This encodes CASTFKVGAWAQPLPYNEQFF.

This clonotype was seen only a few times. This chain links TRBV20-1 with TRBJ1-4, with a tentative D call TRBD1 (5 bases). Germline loops: CDR1 DFQATT, CDR2 SNEGSKA (reference sequence). This CDR3 has 16 residues. V lost 1 base to trimming and J lost 3 bases, with 15 bases between them. The CDR3 region has the DNA TGCAGTGCTAGAGTTTCGACAGCACATTCTAATGAAAAACTGTTTTTT. It codes for CSARVSTAHSNEKLFF.